The rows below give T cell receptor beta chains drawn from one sample of a study of regulatory T cells in long-lasting Graves disease. A single record per CDR3 protein comes from TCRdb applying MiXCR to the multiplex PCR reads. The repertoire holds 400,000 to 500,000 distinct CDR3 sequences, with approximately 15% as singletons. The data were also submitted as part of a second study, on T cells in Graves' hyperthyroidism and ophthalmopathy.

The sample consisted of peripheral blood mononuclear cells (PBMCs), taken at new diagnosis, from a patient treated with antithyroid drugs. Receptors were obtained from a woman aged 50 to 65 with Graves disease. The CDR3 runs from the conserved cysteine through the conserved F or W. D genes are given only for firm matches. Clone size, where shown, is once, few, many, or a class for clones that have expanded.

d_call | j_call | clone_size | v_call | cdr3_aa | cdr3_nt
- | TRBJ2-1 | few | TRBV9 | CASSVGIIGVVKNEQFF | TGTGCCAGCAGCGTAGGAATAATAGGGGTGGTTAAAAATGAGCAGTTCTTC
- | TRBJ2-3 | few | TRBV3-1 | CASSQAAATDTQYF | TGTGCCAGCAGCCAAGCAGCAGCCACAGATACGCAGTATTTT
- | TRBJ1-6 | - | TRBV2 | CASSEAGAHNSPLHF | TGTGCCAGCAGTGAAGCAGGGGCCCATAATTCACCCCTCCACTTT
TRBD1 | TRBJ1-5 | many | TRBV27 | CASSLIPGGVGNQPQHF | TGTGCCAGCAGTTTAATCCCAGGGGGCGTGGGCAATCAGCCCCAGCATTTT
- | TRBJ2-7 | many | TRBV20-1 | CSARDLARAWEQYF | TGCAGTGCTAGAGATTTGGCCAGGGCGTGGGAGCAGTACTTC
- | TRBJ2-5 | many | TRBV2 | CASRTETQYF | TGTGCCAGCAGAACAGAGACCCAGTACTTC
TRBD1 | TRBJ1-6 | - | TRBV30 | CAFHAIDRVYNSPLHF | TGTGCCTTCCACGCCATTGACAGGGTCTATAATTCACCCCTCCACTTT
- | TRBJ2-1 | few | TRBV20-1 | CSLRPKPSIPEQFF | TGCAGTCTCCGCCCAAAACCTAGTATTCCTGAGCAGTTCTTC
- | TRBJ2-7 | few | TRBV13 | CASSLGLNRLPDEQYF | TGTGCCAGCAGCTTAGGGCTTAATCGACTCCCGGACGAGCAGTACTTC
- | TRBJ2-5 | many | TRBV5-1 | CASSPPGPLSTQYF | TGCGCCAGCAGTCCGCCGGGACCCCTATCGACCCAGTACTTC
TRBD1 | TRBJ1-5 | - | TRBV5-1 | CASRLGTGNQPQHF | TGCGCCAGCAGGCTCGGGACAGGCAATCAGCCCCAGCATTTT
TRBD1 | TRBJ1-5 | once | TRBV5-5 | CASSKTGGGCQPQHF | TGTGCCAGCAGCAAAACAGGGGGCGGGTGTCAGCCCCAGCATTTT
TRBD2 | TRBJ2-1 | few | TRBV27 | CASSSPGAGVGYEQFF | TGTGCCAGCAGTTCCCCGGGAGCGGGAGTGGGGTATGAGCAGTTCTTC
TRBD1 | TRBJ2-1 | few | TRBV9 | CASSVRTGSGVYNEQFF | TGTGCCAGCAGCGTCCGGACAGGGAGTGGGGTATACAATGAGCAGTTCTTC
TRBD2 | TRBJ2-7 | few | TRBV11-2 | CASRPPGLAAEQYF | TGTGCCAGCAGACCCCCGGGACTAGCTGCTGAGCAGTACTTC
TRBD1 | TRBJ2-3 | many | TRBV4-2 | CASSQDGDRDTDTQYF | TGTGCCAGCAGCCAAGATGGCGACAGGGACACAGATACGCAGTATTTT
- | TRBJ2-6 | few | TRBV2 | CASRQVSGANVLTF | TGTGCCAGTAGGCAGGTCTCTGGGGCCAACGTCCTGACTTTC
- | TRBJ1-2 | many | TRBV29-1 | CSVGAGDYGYTF | TGCAGCGTTGGGGCAGGGGACTATGGCTACACCTTC
- | TRBJ1-1 | many | TRBV28 | CASRPRVRIMTEAFF | TGTGCCAGCAGACCGCGGGTTCGGATAATGACTGAAGCTTTCTTT
- | TRBJ2-7 | many | TRBV6-5 | CASSYTGGAGDEQYF | TGTGCCAGCAGTTACACCGGGGGCGCTGGGGACGAGCAGTACTTC
- | TRBJ2-7 | many | TRBV7-6 | CASSGGGQSIYEQYF | TGTGCCAGCAGCGGAGGGGGACAATCGATCTACGAGCAGTACTTC
TRBD1 | TRBJ2-1 | many | TRBV28 | CASTSTGRNEQFF | TGTGCCAGCACCTCGACAGGGCGAAATGAGCAGTTCTTC
TRBD1 | TRBJ2-5 | - | TRBV9 | CASSFTGTGGQETQYF | TGTGCCAGCAGCTTTACCGGGACAGGGGGGCAAGAGACCCAGTACTTC
TRBD1 | TRBJ1-2 | many | TRBV6-5 | CASSSGQGRPGYTF | TGTGCCAGCAGTTCGGGACAGGGGAGGCCTGGCTACACCTTC
- | TRBJ2-7 | many | TRBV7-6 | CASSLVGQSSYEQYF | TGTGCCAGCAGCTTAGTAGGACAGAGCTCCTACGAGCAGTACTTC
TRBD1 | TRBJ2-7 | many | TRBV20-1 | CSARRWTGVYEQYF | TGCAGTGCTAGGCGCTGGACAGGGGTGTACGAGCAGTACTTC
TRBD1 | TRBJ2-7 | many | TRBV7-9 | CASSPQGQGSEQYF | TGTGCCAGCAGCCCCCAGGGACAGGGCTCCGAGCAGTACTTC
- | TRBJ2-1 | many | TRBV20-1 | CSATGNNEQFF | TGCAGTGCCACCGGAAACAATGAGCAGTTCTTC
- | TRBJ1-1 | - | TRBV18 | CATLGGGASAEAFF | TGTGCCACCCTGGGGGGGGGGGCCTCGGCTGAAGCTTTCTTT
TRBD1 | TRBJ2-5 | many | TRBV3-1 | CASSQEGGGETQYF | TGTGCCAGCAGCCAAGAAGGGGGCGGGGAGACCCAGTACTTC
TRBD2 | TRBJ2-5 | - | TRBV7-2 | CASSKGLETETQYF | TGTGCCAGCAGCAAGGGACTAGAAACGGAGACCCAGTACTTC
- | TRBJ1-1 | - | TRBV18 | CASSGFGNPNTEAFF | TGTGCCAGCTCAGGCTTCGGGAACCCGAACACTGAAGCTTTCTTT
- | TRBJ2-7 | many | TRBV15 | CATGPGVSYEQYF | TGTGCCACCGGCCCTGGAGTCTCCTACGAGCAGTACTTC
- | TRBJ2-1 | many | TRBV18 | CASSPGGLTYYNEQFF | TGTGCCAGCTCACCAGGGGGGCTAACTTACTACAATGAGCAGTTCTTC
- | TRBJ2-1 | many | TRBV6-9 | CASSYSKAANSYNEQFF | TGTGCCAGCAGTTATTCCAAGGCAGCAAACTCCTACAATGAGCAGTTCTTC
TRBD1 | TRBJ1-4 | many | TRBV28 | CASIPWDRADEKLFF | TGTGCCAGCATCCCCTGGGACAGGGCCGATGAAAAACTGTTTTTT
- | TRBJ2-7 | few | TRBV29-1 | CSVRRNRAYEQYF | TGCAGCGTTCGCCGGAACAGGGCCTACGAGCAGTACTTC
- | TRBJ2-5 | - | TRBV25-1 | CASSEYADQETQYF | TGTGCCAGCAGTGAATACGCCGACCAAGAGACCCAGTACTTC
- | TRBJ1-1 | many | TRBV7-8 | CASSLAQYYEAFF | TGTGCCAGCAGCTTAGCACAGTACTATGAAGCTTTCTTT
TRBD2 | TRBJ2-1 | many | TRBV28 | CASSFSSGAYNEQFF | TGTGCCAGCAGCTTCTCTAGCGGAGCCTACAATGAGCAGTTCTTC
TRBD1 | TRBJ2-2 | few | TRBV6-1 | CASRGQRLNTGELFF | TGTGCCAGCAGGGGACAGAGGCTCAACACCGGGGAGCTGTTTTTT
TRBD2 | TRBJ2-3 | many | TRBV28 | CASSVTGGLAGSTDTQYF | TGTGCCAGCAGTGTAACCGGGGGACTAGCGGGGAGCACAGATACGCAGTATTTT
- | TRBJ1-1 | - | TRBV4-2 | CASSRGQSADTEAFF | TGTGCCAGCAGCCGCGGACAGTCGGCGGACACTGAAGCTTTCTTT
TRBD2 | TRBJ2-3 | few | TRBV3-1 | CASSQDWGTSGKDTQYF | TGTGCCAGCAGCCAAGATTGGGGGACTAGCGGAAAAGATACGCAGTATTTT
- | TRBJ1-4 | few | TRBV4-1 | CASSQPPRIGNEKLFF | TGCGCCAGCAGCCAACCCCCAAGGATAGGGAATGAAAAACTGTTTTTT
TRBD2 | TRBJ2-1 | many | TRBV6-2/TRBV6-3 | CASSSGTSLDEQFF | TGTGCCAGCAGTTCCGGGACTAGTCTCGATGAGCAGTTCTTC
TRBD1 | TRBJ2-1 | many | TRBV28 | CASSPPGQGFNEQFF | TGTGCCAGCAGTCCACCGGGACAGGGGTTCAATGAGCAGTTCTTC
TRBD2 | TRBJ2-1 | - | TRBV7-7 | CASSLGSGRVGEQFF | TGTGCCAGCAGCTTAGGTAGCGGGAGAGTTGGTGAGCAGTTCTTC
TRBD2 | TRBJ2-2 | many | TRBV20-1 | CSASGLAGTNTGELFF | TGCAGTGCTTCCGGACTAGCGGGGACTAACACCGGGGAGCTGTTTTTT
TRBD2 | TRBJ2-7 | - | TRBV18 | CASSPRSASGAYEQYF | TGTGCCAGCTCACCAAGGTCCGCTAGCGGTGCCTACGAGCAGTACTTC
TRBD2 | TRBJ2-7 | many | TRBV4-1 | CASSPLAGRLYEQYF | TGCGCCAGCAGCCCCTTAGCGGGAAGGCTCTACGAGCAGTACTTC
- | TRBJ2-3 | many | TRBV5-1 | CASSSEQGITDTQYF | TGCGCCAGCAGCTCCGAACAGGGTATAACAGATACGCAGTATTTT
TRBD2 | TRBJ2-1 | many | TRBV7-7 | CASSLVLADNEQFF | TGTGCTAGCAGCTTAGTACTAGCGGACAATGAGCAGTTCTTC
TRBD2 | TRBJ2-1 | - | TRBV29-1 | CSVENSGSGNEQFF | TGCAGCGTTGAAAATAGCGGGAGTGGAAATGAGCAGTTCTTC
- | TRBJ2-3 | - | TRBV3-1 | CASSQGYSTDTQYF | TGTGCCAGCAGCCAAGGGTACTCCACAGATACGCAGTATTTT